This entry lists 27 T cell receptor beta chains sequenced from one sample in a study of control samples from healthy donors and cancer patients. Profiled with immunoSEQ multiplex PCR; TCRdb holds only in-frame clones, not every one. Of 100,000 to 150,000 clones listed, approximately 91% are singletons. The sequencing input was blood. The receptors here all came from a middle-aged man in good health.

The J gene is TRBJ2-3, the V gene TRBV10-2; 13 bases map to TRBD2. The CDR3 runs to 15 residues. V dropped 7 bases and J dropped 5; count of bases not matched to a gene: 6. CDR1 is WSHSY, CDR2 SAAADI, per germline. The CDR3 sequence is CASTTSGGAVDTQYF. The CDR3 DNA follows: TGCGCCAGCACAACTAGCGGGGGGGCCGTAGATACGCAGTATTTT.

The J gene is TRBJ1-5, the V gene TRBV6-1, with a possible D match to TRBD1 (5 bases). Germline CDR1 is MNHNS and CDR2 is SASEGT. The CDR3 runs to 16 residues. V dropped 4 bases and J dropped 11 bases, with 24 bases sitting between them. This chain's CDR3 is CASSGGRGDGLRAQHF. The CDR3, as DNA: TGTGCCAGCAGTGGGGGCCGGGGGGACGGACTAAGGGCCCAGCATTTT.

This rearrangement joins TRBV28 to TRBJ2-3; D remains unclear. V dropped 4 bases and J dropped 4 bases, with 3 bases sitting between them. Germline loops: CDR1 MDHEN, CDR2 SYDVKM. The CDR3 consists of 11 residues. As DNA, the CDR3 is TGTGCCAGCAGTTCACCAGATACGCAGTATTTT. It specifies CASSSPDTQYF.

The CDR3 DNA sequence: TGTGCCAGCAGCCTCCGGGACAGGGTACAGGAGACCCAGTACTTC. Translated, it gives CASSLRDRVQETQYF. The chain recombines TRBV3-1 (or the pseudogene TRBV3-2) with TRBJ2-5; 9 bases line up with TRBD1. From germline, CDR1 is LGHDT and CDR2 YNNKEL (reference sequence). The CDR3 length is 15 residues. Trimming took 4 bases from V and 5 from J; bases not matched to a gene: 8.

The chain uses TRBV28 and TRBJ1-4; the match to TRBD1 covers 9 bases. Trimming at V came to 6 bases and at J to 7 bases, leaving 9 bases not matched to a gene. Germline CDR1 MDHEN, CDR2 SYDVKM. The CDR3 has 15 amino acids. The chain's CDR3 is CASRRTGDRGEKLFF. CDR3 DNA: TGTGCCAGCAGGAGGACAGGGGATCGAGGTGAAAAACTGTTTTTT.

The rearrangement joins TRBV21-1 to TRBJ2-7. TRBV21-1 counts as a pseudogene. The CDR3 extends over 15 amino acids. In nucleotides, the CDR3 is TGTGCCAGCAGCCCTAAGGGAAAAGGAATCTACGAGCAGTACTTC. Its protein is CASSPKGKGIYEQYF.

This chain uses TRBV5-6 with TRBJ2-7; D is possibly TRBD1 (6 bases). Germline loops: CDR1 SGHDT, CDR2 YYEEEE. This CDR3 is 13 amino acids long. The V end lost 5 bases, the J end lost 0 bases, and 9 bases lay between the germline ends. CDR3 DNA: TGTGCCAGCAGAGAGACAGGCTCCTACGAGCAGTACTTC. Translation gives CASRETGSYEQYF. The full variable domain, its missing parts supplied by reference TRBV5-6 and TRBJ2-7, is DAGVTQSPTHLIKTRGQQVTLRCSPKSGHDTVSWYQQALGQGPQFIFQYYEEEERQRGNFPDRFSGHQFPNYSSELNVNALLLGDSALYLCASRETGSYEQYFGPGTRLTVT.

This clone was found a few times. Other DNA sequences in this specimen translate into the identical CDR3. This chain joins TRBV28 and TRBJ1-4; 11 bases agree with TRBD1. Germline V gene sequence: CDR1 MDHEN, CDR2 SYDVKM. The CDR3 consists of 15 residues. J was trimmed by 6 bases and V by 3 bases; bases with no gene match: 3. The CDR3, as DNA: TGTGCCAGCAGTTTGGCGGGACAGGGGGATGAAAAACTGTTTTTT. This sequence encodes CASSLAGQGDEKLFF.

The chain is built from TRBV5-1 and TRBJ2-7; D is perhaps TRBD2 (6 bases). From germline, CDR1 is SGHRS and CDR2 YFSETQ. The length of the CDR3 is 12 residues. The V end was cut by 5 bases, the J end by 4 bases, with 10 bases between. CDR3 DNA: TGCGCCAGCAGGCAGGAGGGGTACGAGCAGTACTTC. It encodes CASRQEGYEQYF.

The chain employs TRBV5-6 and TRBJ1-6, with 8 bases aligning to TRBD1. This CDR3 region has 15 residues. The J segment lost 12 bases and the V segment lost 5 bases, leaving 13 bases of the junction unmatched. Germline CDR1 and CDR2: SGHDT and YYEEEE. DNA of the CDR3: TGTGCCAGCAGGGCGGGACAGGTCTTAGGAGAACCCCTCCACTTT. Encoded protein: CASRAGQVLGEPLHF.

This clone has only a few counts. V usage is TRBV28 and J usage is TRBJ1-5; D gene ambiguous. CDR1 is MDHEN, CDR2 SYDVKM, per germline. The CDR3 is 16 residues long. V gave up 4 bases and J gave up 0 bases, with 13 bases separating them. This chain's CDR3 is CASSSYSYYSNQPQHF. The CDR3 bases are TGTGCCAGCAGTTCATATTCATATTATAGCAATCAGCCCCAGCATTTT.

The rearrangement links TRBV6-5 to TRBJ1-2; the D gene is possibly TRBD1 (6 bases). This CDR3 is 15 amino acids long. Germline CDR1 is MNHEY and CDR2 is SVGAGI. Trimming shortened V by 7 bases and J by 1 base, and 16 bases separated the two germline ends. The CDR3 nucleotides read TGTGCCAGCACCCGTGGGGGGGCCGGTAACTATGGCTACACCTTC. As protein: CASTRGGAGNYGYTF.

The chain has TRBV7-9 and TRBJ2-7, with 9 nucleotides matching TRBD1. V lost 1 base and J lost 6; bases outside the gene matches: 4. CDR1 is SEHNR and CDR2 is FQNEAQ in the germline V gene (reference sequence). CDR3 length equals 14 residues. The CDR3 protein is CASSLGTGESEQYF. The DNA of the CDR3 is TGTGCCAGCAGCTTAGGGACAGGGGAATCCGAGCAGTACTTC.

A single count supports this clone. J is TRBJ2-7 and V is TRBV2; D is uncertain. Germline CDR1 and CDR2: SNHLY and FYNNEI. Trimming took off 2 bases at V and 0 bases at J, with 11 bases between the two ends. The CDR3 contains 15 residues. The CDR3 loop is CASSEQTASSYEQYF. DNA for the CDR3: TGTGCCAGCAGTGAACAGACCGCAAGCTCCTACGAGCAGTACTTC.

The chain uses TRBV12-3 or TRBV12-4 and TRBJ1-1; D remains ambiguous. The CDR3 has 13 residues. V dropped 6 bases and J dropped 10 bases, with 18 bases sitting between them. Here the CDR3 reads CASSRPGPRGAFF. The DNA of the CDR3 is TGTGCCAGCAGCCGCCCGGGCCCCCGAGGAGCTTTCTTT.

The gene calls are TRBV5-1 and TRBJ1-1; 8 bases map to TRBD1. The CDR3 covers 16 residues. The germline CDR1 and CDR2 sequences are SGHRS and YFSETQ. V lost 1 base to trimming and J lost 7 bases; unmatched junction nucleotides: 12. This CDR3 is CASSLTPGGGQGEAFF. DNA of the CDR3: TGCGCCAGCAGCTTGACCCCAGGCGGCGGACAGGGTGAAGCTTTCTTT.

This chain connects TRBV3-1 (or the pseudogene TRBV3-2) to TRBJ1-5, with 7 nucleotides matching TRBD1. Germline V gives CDR1 LGHDT, CDR2 YNNKEL (reference sequence). V lost 1 base to trimming and J lost 2 bases; unmatched junction nucleotides: 2. The length of the CDR3 is 15 residues. The CDR3 sequence is CASSQGTGGNQPQHF. The CDR3 DNA follows: TGTGCCAGCAGCCAAGGAACAGGGGGCAATCAGCCCCAGCATTTT.

The sample holds a few counts of this clone. The chain employs TRBV5-6 and TRBJ1-2; 9 bases map to TRBD1. Germline lookup yields CDR1 SGHDT and CDR2 YYEEEE. The CDR3 consists of 17 residues. V was clipped by 1 base and J by 1 base; unmatched bases: 8. CDR3 residues: CASSLLGQGFGNYGYTF. CDR3 DNA: TGTGCCAGCAGCTTGTTGGGACAGGGATTTGGTAACTATGGCTACACCTTC.

This clone was seen only once. V gene TRBV10-3 combines with J gene TRBJ1-1, with 9 bases identical to TRBD1. V gave up 7 bases and J gave up 1 base; unmatched junction bases: 13. There are 17 residues in the CDR3. Germline CDR1 and CDR2: ENHRY and SYGVKD. CDR3 in amino acids: CAITRLKGQGRNTEAFF. The CDR3 DNA reads as TGTGCCATCACCCGACTAAAGGGACAGGGAAGGAACACTGAAGCTTTCTTT.

The rearrangement links TRBV6-4 to TRBJ1-2, with TRBD1 matching 7 bases. CDR1 and CDR2 (germline): MRHNA, SNTAGT. V lost 6 bases, J lost 4 bases, and 8 bases stayed unmatched. The CDR3 length is 14 residues. The CDR3 spells CASSLPGQLYGYTF. CDR3 coding DNA: TGTGCCAGCAGCCTGCCGGGACAGCTCTATGGCTACACCTTC.

The V gene is TRBV6-6, the J gene TRBJ2-7, with TRBD2 identical over 12 bases. The V segment lost 5 bases and the J segment 1 base; nucleotides outside the gene matches: 18. The CDR3 covers 20 residues. The germline V gene encodes CDR1 MNHNY and CDR2 SVGAGI (reference sequence). CDR3 bases: TGTGCCAGCAGTCCCTACCCAGGGGGTGGAACTAGCGGGGGGTCCTACGAGCAGTACTTC. Residues: CASSPYPGGGTSGGSYEQYF.

This clone appeared a single time. The CDR3 nucleotides are TGTGCCAGCAGCTTATCTCGCCGTGGCTACACCTTC. It is translated as CASSLSRRGYTF. The chain joins TRBV13 to TRBJ1-2; D unclear. The CDR3 spans 12 residues. V lost 2 bases and J lost 7, with 8 bases in between. In germline, CDR1 is PRHDT, CDR2 FYEKMQ (reference sequence).

The CDR3 DNA reads TGTGCCAGTAGTATTCTCGGCGGGGGCACAGATACGCAGTATTTT. Its translation: CASSILGGGTDTQYF. The chain employs TRBV19 and TRBJ2-3; D perhaps matches TRBD2 (6 bases). Germline V CDR1 and CDR2: LNHDA, SQIVND (reference sequence). The CDR3 consists of 15 residues. Trimming shortened V by 3 bases and J by 1 base, and 11 bases separated the two germline ends.

The V and J genes are TRBV7-3 and TRBJ1-6; no firm D call. The CDR3 contains 15 residues. Germline CDR1 is SGHTA and CDR2 is FQGTGA. Trimming stripped 5 bases from V and 7 bases from J, with 15 bases between. CDR3: CASSQSGAPNSPLHF. CDR3 nucleotide sequence: TGTGCCAGCAGCCAAAGTGGAGCTCCCAATTCACCCCTCCACTTT.

The chain has TRBV19 and TRBJ2-7; no clear D gene. Trimming removed 3 bases from V and 7 bases from J, with 13 bases in between. The CDR3 is 13 amino acids. CDR1 is LNHDA, CDR2 SQIVND, per germline (reference sequence). CDR3 sequence: CASSMVGNGEQYF. Written as DNA, the CDR3 is TGTGCCAGTAGTATGGTAGGGAACGGGGAGCAGTACTTC.

Details on this clone: The junction and the germline gene differ at one end; a read error may be behind it. J is TRBJ1-2 and V is TRBV15; possible D gene TRBD1, 6 bases. In germline, CDR1 is LNHNV, CDR2 YYDKDF (reference sequence). The CDR3 has 12 amino acids. CDR3 in DNA: TGTGCCACCAGCAGAGGGACAGATTTTTTTTCCTTC. Protein sequence: CATSRGTDFFSF.

This clone appeared a single time. The V gene is TRBV28, the J gene TRBJ2-3; 7 positions agree with TRBD1. This CDR3 comprises 14 residues. CDR1 MDHEN and CDR2 SYDVKM come from the germline V gene. J lost 5 bases, V lost 8 bases, and 10 bases had no gene match. DNA of the CDR3: TGTGCCAGCTCCCGACAGGGCGTTGGAGATACGCAGTATTTT. Protein: CASSRQGVGDTQYF.